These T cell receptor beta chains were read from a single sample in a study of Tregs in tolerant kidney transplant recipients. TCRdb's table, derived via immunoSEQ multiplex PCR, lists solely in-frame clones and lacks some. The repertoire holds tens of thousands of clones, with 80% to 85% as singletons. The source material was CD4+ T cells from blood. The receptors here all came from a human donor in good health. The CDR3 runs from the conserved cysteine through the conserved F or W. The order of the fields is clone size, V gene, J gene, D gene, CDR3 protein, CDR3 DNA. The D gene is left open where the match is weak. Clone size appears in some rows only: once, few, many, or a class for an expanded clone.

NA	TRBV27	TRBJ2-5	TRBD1	CASSHRQGVSETQYF	TGTGCCAGCAGCCACCGACAGGGTGTATCGGAGACCCAGTACTTC
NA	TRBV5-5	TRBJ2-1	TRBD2	CASSTIAGAILSYNEQFF	TGTGCCAGCAGCACTATAGCGGGGGCCATCCTCTCCTACAATGAGCAGTTCTTC
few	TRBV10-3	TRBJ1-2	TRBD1	CAISDRGDRVGYTF	TGTGCCATCAGTGATCGAGGGGACAGGGTCGGCTACACCTTC
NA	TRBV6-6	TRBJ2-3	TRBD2	CASSYVRERVDTQYF	TGTGCCAGCAGTTACGTGCGGGAGCGGGTAGATACGCAGTATTTT
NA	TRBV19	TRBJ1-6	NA	CASSIGAGLSPLHF	TGTGCCAGTAGTATCGGCGCAGGGCTCTCACCCCTCCACTTT
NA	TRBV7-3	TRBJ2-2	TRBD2	CASSKNGAGVDTGELFF	TGTGCCAGCAGCAAAAACGGGGCGGGAGTAGACACCGGGGAGCTGTTTTTT
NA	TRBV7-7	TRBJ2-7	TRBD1	CASSQEKGQAYEQYF	TGCGCCAGCAGCCAAGAGAAAGGACAGGCCTACGAGCAGTACTTC
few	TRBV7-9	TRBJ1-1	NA	CASSQQQGRAFF	TGTGCCAGCAGCCAGCAACAGGGCAGGGCTTTCTTT
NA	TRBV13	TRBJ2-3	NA	CASSTQGEDTQYF	TGTGCCAGCAGCACCCAAGGGGAGGATACGCAGTATTTT
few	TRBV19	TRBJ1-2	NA	CASFTGTRGGYGYTF	TGTGCCAGTTTTACCGGGACCCGGGGGGGCTATGGCTACACCTTC
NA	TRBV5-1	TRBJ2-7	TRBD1	CASSYLRGREQYF	TGCGCCAGCAGCTATCTGAGGGGGCGCGAGCAGTACTTC
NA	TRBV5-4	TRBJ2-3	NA	CASSSQTADTQYF	TGTGCCAGCAGTTCCCAGACAGCAGATACGCAGTATTTT
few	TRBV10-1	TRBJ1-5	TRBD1	CASNTGTGSQPQHF	TGCGCCAGCAACACCGGGACAGGGAGTCAGCCCCAGCATTTT
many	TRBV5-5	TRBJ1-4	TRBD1	CASSYDREATNEKLFF	TGTGCCAGCAGCTACGACAGGGAAGCAACTAATGAAAAACTGTTTTTT
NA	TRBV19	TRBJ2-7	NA	CASSISGGMDEQYF	TGTGCCAGTAGTATATCCGGGGGAATGGACGAGCAGTACTTC
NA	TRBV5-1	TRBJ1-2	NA	CASSGRDRITRGDGYTF	TGCGCCAGCTCAGGCCGGGACCGTATTACTCGCGGGGATGGCTACACCTTC
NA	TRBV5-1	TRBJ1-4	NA	CASSPGANEKLFF	TGCGCCAGCAGCCCCGGGGCTAATGAAAAACTGTTTTTT
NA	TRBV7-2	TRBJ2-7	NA	CASSLDWGSYEQYF	TGTGCCAGCAGCCTAGACTGGGGCTCCTACGAGCAGTACTTC
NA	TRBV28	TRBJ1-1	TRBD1	CASRDSLGQGTEAFF	TGTGCCAGCAGAGATTCCTTGGGACAGGGAACTGAAGCTTTCTTT
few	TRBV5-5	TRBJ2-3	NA	CASSRFPHTPISTDTQYF	TGTGCCAGCAGCCGGTTTCCTCATACCCCTATAAGCACAGATACGCAGTATTTT
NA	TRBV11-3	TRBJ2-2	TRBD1	CASSRWGQGVPNTGELFF	TGTGCCAGCAGCAGATGGGGGCAGGGGGTTCCGAACACCGGGGAGCTGTTTTTT
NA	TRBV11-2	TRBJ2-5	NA	CASSPGGHLWETQYF	TGTGCCAGCAGCCCGGGGGGACACTTGTGGGAGACCCAGTACTTC
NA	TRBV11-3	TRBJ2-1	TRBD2	CASSLEGASGTNEQFF	TGTGCCAGCAGCTTAGAAGGGGCTAGCGGGACCAATGAGCAGTTCTTC
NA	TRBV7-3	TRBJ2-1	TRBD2	CASSLTREGNEQFF	TGTGCCAGCAGCTTAACCAGGGAGGGGAATGAGCAGTTCTTC
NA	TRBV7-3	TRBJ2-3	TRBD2	CASSLIAGGTDTQYF	TGTGCCAGCAGCTTAATAGCGGGAGGGACAGATACGCAGTATTTT
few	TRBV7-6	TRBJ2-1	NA	CASSRGNLEQFF	TGTGCCAGCAGCCGAGGGAATCTTGAGCAGTTCTTC
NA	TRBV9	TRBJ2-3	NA	CASSVEPSPVSDTQYF	TGTGCCAGCAGCGTAGAGCCTAGCCCGGTCTCCGATACGCAGTATTTT
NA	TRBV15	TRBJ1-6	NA	CATSVPSLGNSPLHF	TGTGCCACCAGCGTGCCCAGCCTCGGGAATTCACCCCTCCACTTT
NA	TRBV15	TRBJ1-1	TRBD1	CATSSTGVRTEAFF	TGTGCCACCAGCAGTACAGGGGTTAGGACTGAAGCTTTCTTT
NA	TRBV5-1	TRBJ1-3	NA	CASSLGGVPAGNTIYF	TGCGCCAGCAGCTTGGGTGGGGTTCCTGCTGGAAACACCATATATTTT
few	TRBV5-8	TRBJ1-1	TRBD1	CASSLARTGADTEAFF	TGTGCCAGCAGCTTGGCCCGGACAGGGGCGGACACTGAAGCTTTCTTT
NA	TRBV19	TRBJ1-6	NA	CASSTGQYNSPLHF	TGTGCCAGTAGTACCGGACAATATAATTCACCCCTCCACTTT
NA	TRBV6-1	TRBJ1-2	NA	CASMTRDSHYGYTF	TGTGCCAGCATGACCCGAGACAGCCACTATGGCTACACCTTC
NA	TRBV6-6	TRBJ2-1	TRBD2	CASSPTSSAEQFF	TGTGCCAGCAGCCCGACTAGCTCTGCTGAGCAGTTCTTC
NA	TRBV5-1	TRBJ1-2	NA	CASSLGTGYGYTF	TGCGCCAGCAGCTTGGGGACGGGCTATGGCTACACCTTC
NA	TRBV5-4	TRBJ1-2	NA	CASSSAGGQYEGYTF	TGTGCCAGCAGCTCCGCGGGGGGGCAGTACGAGGGCTACACCTTC
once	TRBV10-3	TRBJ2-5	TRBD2	CATRREAETQYF	TGTGCCACCCGGCGGGAGGCGGAGACCCAGTACTTC
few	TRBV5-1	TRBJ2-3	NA	CASRELALGTDTQYF	TGCGCCAGCCGGGAACTAGCTCTTGGAACAGATACGCAGTATTTT
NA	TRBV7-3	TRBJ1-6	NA	CASSRTADYNSPLHF	TGTGCCAGCAGCCGGACAGCAGACTATAATTCACCCCTCCACTTT
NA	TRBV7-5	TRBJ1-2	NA	CARTPPGGPRGYGYTF	TGTGCCAGAACCCCCCCGGGGGGGCCCAGGGGGTATGGCTACACCTTC
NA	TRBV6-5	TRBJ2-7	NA	CASSSPGTTEQYF	TGTGCCAGCAGTTCTCCCGGGACAACCGAGCAGTACTTC
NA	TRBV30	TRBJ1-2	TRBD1	CAWSRTGIHGYTF	TGTGCCTGGAGTCGGACAGGGATCCATGGCTACACCTTC
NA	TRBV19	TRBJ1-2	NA	CASSIDPVSGYTF	TGTGCCAGTAGTATAGATCCCGTATCTGGCTACACCTTC
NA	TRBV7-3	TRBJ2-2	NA	CASSLSNTGELFF	TGTGCCAGCAGCTTGAGCAACACCGGGGAGCTGTTTTTT
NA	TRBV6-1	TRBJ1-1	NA	CASSERNRRWSTEAFF	TGTGCCAGCAGTGAAAGAAATCGGAGGTGGAGCACTGAAGCTTTCTTT
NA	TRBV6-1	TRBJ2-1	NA	CASTQLLEQFF	TGTGCCAGCACCCAACTACTCGAGCAGTTCTTC
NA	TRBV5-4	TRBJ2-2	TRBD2	CASSAGTSGATGELFF	TGTGCCAGCAGCGCAGGGACTAGCGGGGCCACCGGGGAGCTGTTTTTT
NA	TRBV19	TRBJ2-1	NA	CASSRGGPNEQFF	TGTGCCAGTAGTCGGGGCGGGCCCAATGAGCAGTTCTTC
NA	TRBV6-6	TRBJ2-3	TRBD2	CASSYVLAGLTDTQYF	TGTGCCAGCAGTTACGTACTAGCGGGGCTCACAGATACGCAGTATTTT
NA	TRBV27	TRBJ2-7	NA	CASSRNQGGYEQYF	TGTGCCAGCAGTCGCAATCAAGGGGGCTACGAGCAGTACTTC